This entry features one TCR beta chain sequence. One end of the junction is discordant with germline, which a read error may explain. In germline, CDR1 is SGHTA, CDR2 FQGTGA. The CDR3 contains 14 residues. The data are from a study of T cells in Graves' hyperthyroidism and ophthalmopathy. TCR beta CDR3 region amplification was performed from RNA transcripts. When the TCR CDR3 underwent first-round RT-PCR, the HTBI primer set was used. Each CDR3 protein is one row after TCRdb ran MiXCR on the multiplex PCR reads. The sample includes fewer than 900,000 distinct CDR3 sequences, 15% to 20% seen only once; the top ten take under 9.5%. Uncontrolled infection, other autoimmune disease, pregnancy or lactation led to exclusion.

The J gene is TRBJ2-5, the V gene TRBV7-3, with TRBD2 identical over 8 bases. The sequencing sample was made of blood. The TCR comes from a man between 18 and 29 years old with Graves' hyperthyroidism. The CDR3 loop is CASSLSGGARTKYF. The CDR3 DNA sequence: TGTGCCAGCAGCTTATCGGGGGGGGCCCGGACCAAGTACTTC.